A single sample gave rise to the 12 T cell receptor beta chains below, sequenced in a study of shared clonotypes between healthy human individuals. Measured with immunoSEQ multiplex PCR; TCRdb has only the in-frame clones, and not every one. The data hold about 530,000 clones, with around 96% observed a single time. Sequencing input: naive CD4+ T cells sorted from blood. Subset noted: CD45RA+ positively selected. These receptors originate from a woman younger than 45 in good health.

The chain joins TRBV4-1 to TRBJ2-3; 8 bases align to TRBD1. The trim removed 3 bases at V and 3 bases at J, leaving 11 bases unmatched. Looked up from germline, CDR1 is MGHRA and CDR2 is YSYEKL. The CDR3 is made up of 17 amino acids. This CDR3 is CASSQGLRGLGTDTQYF. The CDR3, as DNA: TGCGCCAGCAGCCAGGGGCTCAGGGGGCTGGGTACAGATACGCAGTATTTT.

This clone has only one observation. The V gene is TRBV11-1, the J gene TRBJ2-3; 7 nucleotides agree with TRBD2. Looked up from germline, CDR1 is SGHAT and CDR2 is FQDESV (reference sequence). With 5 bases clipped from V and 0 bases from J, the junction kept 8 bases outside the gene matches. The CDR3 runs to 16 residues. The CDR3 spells CASSQDPGLSTDTQYF. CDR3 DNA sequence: TGTGCCAGCAGCCAAGACCCGGGACTAAGCACAGATACGCAGTATTTT.

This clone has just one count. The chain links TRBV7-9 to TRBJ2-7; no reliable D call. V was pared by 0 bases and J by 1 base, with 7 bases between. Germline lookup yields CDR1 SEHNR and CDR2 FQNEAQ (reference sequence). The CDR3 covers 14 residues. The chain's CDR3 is CASSLAKASYEQYF. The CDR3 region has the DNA TGTGCCAGCAGCTTAGCGAAGGCTTCCTACGAGCAGTACTTC.

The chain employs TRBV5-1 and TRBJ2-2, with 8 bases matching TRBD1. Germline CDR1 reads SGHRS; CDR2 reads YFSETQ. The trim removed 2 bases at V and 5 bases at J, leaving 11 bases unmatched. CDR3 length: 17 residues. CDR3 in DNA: TGCGCCAGCAGCTTAAATCATCGACAGGGGTGGACCGGGGAGCTGTTTTTT. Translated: CASSLNHRQGWTGELFF.

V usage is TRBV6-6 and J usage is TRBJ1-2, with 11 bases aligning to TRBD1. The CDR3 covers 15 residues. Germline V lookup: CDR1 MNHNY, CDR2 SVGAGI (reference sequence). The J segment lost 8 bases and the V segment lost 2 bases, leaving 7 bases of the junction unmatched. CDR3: CASSYGQGARVGYTF. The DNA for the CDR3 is TGTGCCAGCAGTTACGGACAGGGGGCGCGTGTAGGCTACACCTTC.

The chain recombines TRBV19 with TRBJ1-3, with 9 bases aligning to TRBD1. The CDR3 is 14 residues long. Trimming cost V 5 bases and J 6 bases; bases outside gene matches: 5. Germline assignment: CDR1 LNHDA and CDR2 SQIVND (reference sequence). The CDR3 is CASSSTGGENTIYF. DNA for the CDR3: TGTGCCAGTAGTTCTACAGGGGGCGAAAACACCATATATTTT.

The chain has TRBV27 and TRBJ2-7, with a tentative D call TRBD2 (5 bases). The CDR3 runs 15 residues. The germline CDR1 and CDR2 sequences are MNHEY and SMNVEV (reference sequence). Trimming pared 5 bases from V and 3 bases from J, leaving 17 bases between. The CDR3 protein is CASSPRRGSRYEQYF. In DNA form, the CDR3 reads TGTGCCAGCAGTCCCCGCCGGGGTAGCCGCTACGAGCAGTACTTC.

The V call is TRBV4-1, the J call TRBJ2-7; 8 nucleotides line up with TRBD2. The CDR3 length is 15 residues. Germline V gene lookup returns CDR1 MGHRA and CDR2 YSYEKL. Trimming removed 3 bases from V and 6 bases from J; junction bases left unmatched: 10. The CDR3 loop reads CASSQSAGGVSEQYF. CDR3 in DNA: TGCGCCAGCAGCCAGTCGGCGGGAGGAGTGAGCGAGCAGTACTTC.

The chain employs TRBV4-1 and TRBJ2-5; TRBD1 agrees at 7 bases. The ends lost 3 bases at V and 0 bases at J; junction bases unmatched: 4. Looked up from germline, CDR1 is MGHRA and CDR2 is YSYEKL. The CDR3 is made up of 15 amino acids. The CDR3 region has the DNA TGCGCCAGCAGCCACCTGGGACAGAACCAAGAGACCCAGTACTTC. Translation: CASSHLGQNQETQYF.

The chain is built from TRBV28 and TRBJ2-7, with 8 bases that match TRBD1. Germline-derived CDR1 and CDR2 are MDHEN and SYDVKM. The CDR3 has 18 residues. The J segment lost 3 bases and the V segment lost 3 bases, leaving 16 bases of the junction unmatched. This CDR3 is CASSFYSLVSGTGYEQYF. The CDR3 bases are TGTGCCAGCAGTTTTTACTCCCTAGTTTCCGGGACAGGCTACGAGCAGTACTTC.

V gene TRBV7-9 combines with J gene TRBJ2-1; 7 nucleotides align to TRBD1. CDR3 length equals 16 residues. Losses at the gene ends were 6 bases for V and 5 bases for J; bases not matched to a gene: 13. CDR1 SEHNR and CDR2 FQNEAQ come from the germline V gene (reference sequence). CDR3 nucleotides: TGTGCCAGCAGGAGATCGATAGGGGGCCGAGACAATGAGCAGTTCTTC. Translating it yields CASRRSIGGRDNEQFF.

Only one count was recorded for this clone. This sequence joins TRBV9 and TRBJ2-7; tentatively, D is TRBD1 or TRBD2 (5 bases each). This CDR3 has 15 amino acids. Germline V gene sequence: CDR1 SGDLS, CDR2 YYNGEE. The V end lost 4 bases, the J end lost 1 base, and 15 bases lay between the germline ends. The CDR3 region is CASSRDVTPSYEQYF. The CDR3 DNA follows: TGTGCCAGCAGCCGGGACGTCACCCCGTCCTACGAGCAGTACTTC.